This T cell receptor beta chain originates from a study of Graves' ophthalmopathy and Graves' hyperthyroidism. General study findings and limits: The blood repertoire also included most expanded thyroid clonotypes above 0.001 frequency.

Ten or more counts support this clonotype. Its antigen remains unknown. Amplification of TCR beta CDR3 regions used RNA transcripts. RT-PCR in the first round used HTBI primers; a second-round multiplex PCR followed. TCRdb re-derived calls from the multiplex PCR reads in MiXCR, one entry per CDR3 protein. Among hundreds of thousands of distinct CDR3 sequences, around a fifth were seen once, and the ten largest hold roughly 6.9%. The CDR3 consists of 13 residues. The germline V gene encodes CDR1 SGHRS and CDR2 YFSETQ. V lost 2 bases, J lost 2 bases, and 8 bases lay in between. The sample taken for sequencing was peripheral blood. This sequence originates from a woman between 18 and 30 years old with stable Graves' hyperthyroidism. Some clones in this sample may be carry-over from other donors' samples. V gene TRBV5-1 combines with J gene TRBJ2-7; no reliable D call. CDR3 sequence: CASSFGKTYEQYF. CDR3 nucleotides: TGCGCCAGCAGCTTCGGTAAAACCTACGAGCAGTACTTC.